One and the same sample provided the 25 T cell receptor beta chains below, sequenced in a study of T cell responses to AZD1222 COVID-19 vaccine. Repertoires were generated with immunoSEQ multiplex PCR, while TCRdb's copy carries only in-frame clones and drops some. The sample holds 150,000 to 160,000 clones, just over 90% seen once. The sequenced sample was peripheral blood, obtained on day 0 of AZD1222 vaccination. The receptors were gathered from an adult in good health.

This chain joins TRBV6-2 or TRBV6-3 and TRBJ2-7; the D gene is possibly TRBD1 (6 bases). Trimming pared 2 bases from V and 2 bases from J, leaving 16 bases between. Germline-derived CDR1 and CDR2 are MNHEY and SVGEGT. CDR3 length: 16 residues. CDR3 sequence: CASSYTGTTTPYEQYF. CDR3 DNA sequence: TGTGCCAGCAGTTACACCGGGACAACTACTCCCTACGAGCAGTACTTC.

The chain joins TRBV13 to TRBJ2-1; 10 nucleotides agree with TRBD2. The germline V gene has CDR1 PRHDT and CDR2 FYEKMQ (reference sequence). After removal of 1 base from V and 0 bases from J, the junction contained 6 bases not matched to a gene. The CDR3 contains 18 residues. The CDR3 DNA reads TGTGCCAGCAGCTTAGCTAGCGGGAGTCGGGGCTCCTACAATGAGCAGTTCTTC. This translates into CASSLASGSRGSYNEQFF.

V usage is TRBV18 and J usage is TRBJ1-1, with 7 bases that match TRBD1. This CDR3 spans 16 amino acids. The germline V gene has CDR1 KGHSH and CDR2 LQKENI. The ends lost 2 bases at V and 1 base at J; junction bases unmatched: 7. The CDR3 bases are TGTGCCAGCTCACCAATAGCCGGGACAGCGAACACTGAAGCTTTCTTT. Amino acid sequence: CASSPIAGTANTEAFF.

The chain couples TRBV20-1 to TRBJ1-2, with TRBD1 as a possible D gene (6 bases). The CDR3 has 15 residues. CDR1 is DFQATT, CDR2 SNEGSKA, per germline (reference sequence). Trimming cost V 3 bases and J 4 bases, with 18 bases left between them. CDR3 sequence reads: CSASGPPGDAYGYTF. Written as DNA, the CDR3 is TGCAGTGCTAGTGGCCCACCAGGGGACGCCTATGGCTACACCTTC.

The count of this clone is one. The chain uses TRBV2 and TRBJ1-2; D is uncertain. V was clipped by 7 bases and J by 7 bases, with 13 bases between them. Looked up from germline, CDR1 is SNHLY and CDR2 is FYNNEI. There are 12 residues in the CDR3. The chain's CDR3 is CASKLGPFGYTF. In DNA form, the CDR3 reads TGTGCCAGCAAGCTGGGTCCGTTTGGCTACACCTTC. Using reference TRBV2 and TRBJ1-2 for the parts outside the CDR3, the full variable domain is EPEVTQTPSHQVTQMGQEVILRCVPISNHLYFYWYRQILGQKVEFLVSFYNNEISEKSEIFDDQFSVERPDGSNFTLKIRSTKLEDSAMYFCASKLGPFGYTFGSGTRLTVV.

The chain uses TRBV7-9 and TRBJ2-7, with 8 bases matching TRBD1. The CDR3 is 18 residues long. V trimming: 2 bases; J trimming: 4 bases; junction bases outside the gene matches: 16. CDR1 is SEHNR and CDR2 is FQNEAQ in the germline V gene (reference sequence). CDR3 region: CASSLLAPGQGHMYEQYF. CDR3 coding DNA: TGTGCCAGCAGCTTACTTGCCCCTGGACAGGGCCATATGTACGAGCAGTACTTC. Together with reference TRBV7-9 and TRBJ2-7, the CDR3 gives the full variable domain: DTGVSQNPRHKITKRGQNVTFRCDPISEHNRLYWYRQTLGQGPEFLTYFQNEAQLEKSRLLSDRFSAERPKGSFSTLEIQRTEQGDSAMYLCASSLLAPGQGHMYEQYFGPGTRLTVT.

The chain carries TRBV6-5 and TRBJ1-5; D not certain. Germline CDR1 is MNHEY and CDR2 is SVGAGI. With 5 bases removed from V and 5 bases from J, the gap between germline ends came to 7 bases. CDR3 length: 12 amino acids. Here the CDR3 DNA reads TGTGCCAGCAGTACACGGGATCAGCCCCAGCATTTT. It translates to CASSTRDQPQHF.

This clone was picked up one time. The same CDR3 is also encoded by other DNA sequences in this sample. The genes are TRBV5-4 and TRBJ2-5, with no clear D. CDR3 length: 13 amino acids. V was trimmed by 0 bases and J by 2 bases, leaving 5 bases between them. In germline, CDR1 is SGHNT, CDR2 YYREEE (reference sequence). CDR3 nucleotides: TGTGCCAGCAGCTTGGGCAGTCAAGAGACCCAGTACTTC. Its translation: CASSLGSQETQYF.

The rearrangement links TRBV15 to TRBJ1-2; D uncertain. CDR3 length equals 13 residues. From germline, CDR1 is LNHNV and CDR2 YYDKDF (reference sequence). Trimming took 0 bases from V and 7 from J, leaving 9 bases between them. The CDR3 sequence is CATSRDVSSGYTF. CDR3 DNA sequence: TGTGCCACCAGCAGAGATGTCAGTAGTGGCTACACCTTC.

The gene calls are TRBV19 and TRBJ2-1, with 9 nucleotides matching TRBD2. With 4 bases clipped from V and 4 bases from J, the junction kept 5 bases outside the gene matches. Germline-derived CDR1 and CDR2 are LNHDA and SQIVND (reference sequence). This CDR3 contains 15 residues. The CDR3: CASSTTSGYYNEQFF. The CDR3 DNA reads as TGTGCCAGTAGTACAACTAGCGGGTATTACAATGAGCAGTTCTTC.

The CDR3 DNA reads as TGTGCCACCAGTGATTTTTCCCAGGCAACCCTCACCGGGGAGCTGTTTTTT. This gives the protein CATSDFSQATLTGELFF. The rearrangement links TRBV24-1 to TRBJ2-2; D unresolved. V lost 1 base and J 4 bases, leaving 15 bases between the germline ends. This CDR3 is built from 17 residues. The V gene's germline CDR1 is KGHDR and CDR2 SFDVKD.

The sample holds a few counts of this clone. The chain combines TRBV19 with TRBJ1-2, with D perhaps TRBD1 (6 bases). This CDR3 has 14 residues. V was shortened by 1 base and J by 6 bases, with 12 bases between the two germline ends. Germline CDR1 is LNHDA and CDR2 is SQIVND (reference sequence). CDR3 coding DNA: TGTGCCAGTAGTATAGTCTTGGGGGGCCATGGCTACACCTTC. Protein product: CASSIVLGGHGYTF. Based on the CDR3 plus reference TRBV19 and TRBJ1-2, the full variable domain is DGGITQSPKYLFRKEGQNVTLSCEQNLNHDAMYWYRQDPGQGLRLIYYSQIVNDFQKGDIAEGYSVSREKKESFPLTVTSAQKNPTAFYLCASSIVLGGHGYTFGSGTRLTVV.

The chain couples TRBV10-3 to TRBJ2-6; 11 bases line up with TRBD1. V gave up 0 bases and J gave up 1 base; unmatched junction bases: 5. Germline lookup yields CDR1 ENHRY and CDR2 SYGVKD. The CDR3 extends over 19 amino acids. In DNA form, the CDR3 reads TGTGCCATCAGTGAGTCGTCGGGACAGGGGGGGTCTGGGGCCAACGTCCTGACTTTC. It specifies CAISESSGQGGSGANVLTF.

The chain combines TRBV28 with TRBJ2-3; D gene ambiguous. CDR1 is MDHEN and CDR2 is SYDVKM in the germline V gene. The CDR3 has 14 residues. The V and J ends lost 2 bases and 1 base respectively, with 7 bases between them. CDR3 DNA sequence: TGTGCCAGCAGTTTAAGTAGGGGCACAGATACGCAGTATTTT. Translation gives CASSLSRGTDTQYF.

This rearrangement joins TRBV28 to TRBJ1-5, with D perhaps TRBD1 (6 bases). CDR1 and CDR2 (germline): MDHEN, SYDVKM. V was clipped by 7 bases and J by 5 bases, with 18 bases between them. CDR3 size: 15 residues. CDR3 nucleotides: TGTGCCAGCACGCCTAACCTGGCAGGGGATCAGCCCCAGCATTTT. Translated: CASTPNLAGDQPQHF.

The genes are TRBV28 and TRBJ2-6; D uncertain. Germline lookup yields CDR1 MDHEN and CDR2 SYDVKM. Trimming cost V 6 bases and J 0 bases, with 15 bases left between them. The CDR3 contains 17 residues. The CDR3, as DNA: TGTGCCAGCAGCCTCGTATTCCAAGGCTCTGGGGCCAACGTCCTGACTTTC. It translates to CASSLVFQGSGANVLTF. Based on the CDR3 plus reference TRBV28 and TRBJ2-6, the full variable domain is DVKVTQSSRYLVKRTGEKVFLECVQDMDHENMFWYRQDPGLGLRLIYFSYDVKMKEKGDIPEGYSVSREKKERFSLILESASTNQTSMYLCASSLVFQGSGANVLTFGAGSRLTVL.

V is TRBV5-6 and J is TRBJ1-5, with 10 bases aligning to TRBD1. The CDR3 runs 14 residues. Looked up from germline, CDR1 is SGHDT and CDR2 is YYEEEE. V was clipped by 3 bases and J by 7 bases; unmatched bases: 4. The CDR3 here is CASSSTGGYQPQHF. CDR3 DNA: TGTGCCAGCAGCTCGACAGGGGGCTACCAGCCCCAGCATTTT.

A word on this clone: Compared with germline, one end of the junction differs, possibly owing to a read error. The V gene is TRBV5-1, the J gene TRBJ2-7; possible D gene TRBD1, 6 bases. The germline V gene encodes CDR1 SGHRS and CDR2 YFSETQ. The CDR3 extends over 17 amino acids. Here the CDR3 reads CASSLENRGRGSSEQYF. CDR3 sequence (DNA): TGCGCCAGCAGCCTTGAAAATCGGGGCAGGGGTTCCTCCGAGCAGTACTTC.

This chain joins TRBV29-1 and TRBJ1-1; 7 positions match TRBD1. V lost 7 bases, J lost 0 bases, and 5 bases stayed unmatched. The CDR3 length is 13 residues. Looked up from germline, CDR1 is SQVTM and CDR2 is ANQGSEA. The CDR3 region has the DNA TGCAGCGGCGGGACAGTCATGAACACTGAAGCTTTCTTT. It translates to CSGGTVMNTEAFF.

The chain combines TRBV19 with TRBJ1-5; D unclear. The V gene's germline CDR1 is LNHDA and CDR2 SQIVND (reference sequence). V shed 3 bases and J shed 10 bases, with 10 bases lying between them. This CDR3 comprises 12 residues. The CDR3 region is CASSIGSGPQHF. The CDR3 bases are TGTGCCAGTAGTATTGGGTCAGGTCCCCAGCATTTT. Drawing the rest from reference TRBV19 and TRBJ1-5, the complete variable domain is DGGITQSPKYLFRKEGQNVTLSCEQNLNHDAMYWYRQDPGQGLRLIYYSQIVNDFQKGDIAEGYSVSREKKESFPLTVTSAQKNPTAFYLCASSIGSGPQHFGDGTRLSIL.

The gene calls are TRBV28 and TRBJ1-2; TRBD1 matches 7 bases. The J segment lost 7 bases and the V segment lost 6 bases, leaving 5 bases of the junction unmatched. The CDR3 covers 12 residues. The germline CDR1 and CDR2 sequences are MDHEN and SYDVKM. The CDR3 loop is CASRTGLSGYTF. The CDR3 DNA reads TGTGCCAGCAGGACAGGGTTGTCTGGCTACACCTTC.

The rearrangement joins TRBV19 to TRBJ1-1; 10 bases match TRBD1. Germline V gene sequence: CDR1 LNHDA, CDR2 SQIVND (reference sequence). V shed 4 bases, J shed 0 bases, and the junction held 8 bases outside the gene matches. The CDR3 runs 17 residues. In DNA, the CDR3 is TGTGCCAGTAGTACGACGGACAGGGGGAGGATGAACACTGAAGCTTTCTTT. This encodes CASSTTDRGRMNTEAFF.

The rearrangement uses TRBV20-1 and TRBJ1-1, with TRBD1 identical over 7 bases. CDR1 DFQATT and CDR2 SNEGSKA come from the germline V gene (reference sequence). Trimming took 6 bases from V and 4 from J; bases not matched to a gene: 2. The CDR3 sequence is 11 residues long. The CDR3 loop reads CSAEGATEAFF. CDR3 bases: TGCAGTGCCGAGGGGGCCACTGAAGCTTTCTTT.

This chain links TRBV7-9 with TRBJ1-1, with D unclear. This CDR3 is 16 amino acids long. The V end lost 5 bases, the J end lost 3 bases, and 19 bases lay between the germline ends. The germline V gene encodes CDR1 SEHNR and CDR2 FQNEAQ (reference sequence). Here the CDR3 DNA reads TGTGCCAGCAGCCCCCAATTAAGGGCGGGAGACACTGAAGCTTTCTTT. This codes for CASSPQLRAGDTEAFF.

The sample holds one count of this clone. The chain couples TRBV5-6 to TRBJ1-4, with D unclear. The germline CDR1 and CDR2 sequences are SGHDT and YYEEEE. Deletions cut 5 bases from V and 8 bases from J, with 16 bases between. This CDR3 region has 14 residues. CDR3 sequence reads: CASSGPGRREKLFF. The CDR3 DNA reads as TGTGCCAGCAGTGGGCCCGGCCGGCGGGAAAAACTGTTTTTT.